This note documents a single TCR beta chain sequence. What it recognizes is unknown. The data belong to a study of memory CD4+ T cells and cytomegalovirus serostatus. Germline CDR1 MDHEN, CDR2 SYDVKM. The V end lost 4 bases, the J end lost 4 bases, and 20 bases lay between the germline ends. CDR3 size: 16 residues. Single viable CD3+CD4+CD8-CD45RO+ cells were sorted as the memory CD4+ T cells. Data came from immunoSEQ multiplex PCR; TCRdb stores just in-frame clones and leaves some out. This sample has 52,000 or so clones; around 77% occur once, and the top ten carry around 1.6%. Study outcomes and limitations: Suggested: most of the CMV-linked TCR signature lies in CD4+ memory cells. CD4+ memory repertoires contained about two fifths of the roughly 160 reported CMV TCRbeta sequences. CMV serostatus prediction reached median AUC approximately 0.96, or 0.89 with US-trained model.

The chain carries TRBV28 and TRBJ2-7; possible D gene TRBD1, 6 bases. The sequenced material came from memory CD4+ T cells from blood. This receptor was taken from an adult in good health and CMV-seronegative. In DNA, the CDR3 is TGTGCCAGCAGTTCGAGCCTTAACAGGGCCCATTACGAGCAGTACTTC. Its protein product is CASSSSLNRAHYEQYF.